A selection of T cell receptor beta chains follows, all from one sample in a study of blood T cell repertoires in COVID-19. TCRdb's copy holds only in-frame clones and misses some; the assay was immunoSEQ multiplex PCR. The table includes 98,000 or so clones, roughly 80% detected once. The sequencing sample was made of peripheral blood. These receptors were collected from a man between 60 and 70 years old with acute or convalescent COVID-19. Each CDR3 is given without its conserved first and last residue. The order of the fields is J gene, V gene, CDR3 protein.

TRBJ1-6	TRBV6-5	ASSNQGLGYSPLH
TRBJ2-3	TRBV5-4	ASSFAGRTDTQY
TRBJ2-3	TRBV5-1	ASSFKGAPTDTQY
TRBJ2-3	TRBV13	ASSLRLAGGLDTQY
TRBJ2-7	TRBV10-1	ANLTGVCEQY
TRBJ1-2	TRBV6-1	ASSELGAGGHGYT
TRBJ2-5	TRBV7-2	ASSLAVGDRRY
TRBJ1-5	TRBV5-5	ASSLQDDQPQH
TRBJ2-7	TRBV5-1	ASSRSPGYEQY
TRBJ1-5	TRBV6-5	ASTATGGTQPQH
TRBJ1-1	TRBV6-1	ASSERGGNTEAF
TRBJ2-5	TRBV5-1	ASSLIPGGETQY
TRBJ1-1	TRBV2	ASSEARSDTEAF
TRBJ2-3	TRBV5-1	ASSLERPETDTQY
TRBJ1-2	TRBV20-1	SVGTPYGYT
TRBJ1-4	TRBV10-2	ASSHRLGNEKLF
TRBJ2-7	TRBV29-1	SVGQVGEQY
TRBJ1-1	TRBV7-9	ASSLDLPPYEAF
TRBJ1-5	TRBV15	ATSRVYWENSNQPQH
TRBJ1-5	TRBV5-8	ASIIAGYRGQPQH
TRBJ1-2	TRBV5-1	ASSLGTGASSNYGYT